In its sample, the clone carrying this T cell receptor beta chain was seen many times. What it binds is not known. CDR3 size: 15 residues. CDR1 is SQVTM, CDR2 ANQGSEA, per germline. V was pared by 7 bases and J by 5 bases, with 12 bases of the junction left unmatched. TCRdb reprocessed the 5' RACE reads with MiXCR, giving one entry per CDR3 protein. This sample has hundreds of thousands of distinct CDR3 sequences, with about 7.6% found just once. The data are from a study of identical twins. General study points: The presence of invariant MAIT and iNKT cells could partly confound analyses of zero-insertion sequences.

The same data also went into a second study, on yellow fever vaccine responses in identical twins.

This sequence joins TRBV29-1 and TRBJ2-4, with TRBD2 identical over 9 bases. The sequenced material came from PBMCs. This clonotype was obtained from a woman aged 18-29 years in good health. CDR3 sequence (DNA): TGCAGCGCTGGACCAGCGGGGGGAGGGGAAAACATTCAGTACTTC. Its translation: CSAGPAGGGENIQYF. Combining the CDR3 with reference TRBV29-1 and TRBJ2-4 gives the whole variable domain SAVISQKPSRDICQRGTSLTIQCQVDSQVTMMFWYRQQPGQSLTLIATANQGSEATYESGFVIDKFPISRPNLTFSTLTVSNMSPEDSSIYLCSAGPAGGGENIQYFGAGTRLSVL.